The following is a T cell receptor beta chain sequence with its context. As yet, its antigen is unknown. The study sequenced cultured CD4+ T cell DNA using the Oncomine TCR Beta short-read assay. TCRdb fed the PCR reads into MiXCR, producing one record per CDR3 protein. Of approximately 15,000 distinct CDR3 sequences in the sample, about 65% were seen once. These data come from a study of vaccination and CD4 T cells after COVID-19. Study-level background: SARS-CoV-2, HCoV-NL63, HCoV-OC43 and HCoV-229E supplied the overlapping spike peptides used to stimulate cells.

Treatment indicated: approximately 9-day PBMC culture with coronavirus spike peptide pools or control peptides (ViraFEST assay). The CDR3 extends over 15 amino acids. Per germline, CDR1 MNHNS and CDR2 SASEGT. Trimming cost V 7 bases and J 0 bases, with 13 bases left between them. The specimen was CD4+ T cells from blood, cultured in vitro. The TCR comes from a human donor who had recovered from COVID-19. This rearrangement joins TRBV6-1 to TRBJ2-1, with D perhaps TRBD2 (5 bases). CDR3 DNA: TGTGCCAGCACGGGCGTAGCGAACTCCTACAATGAGCAGTTCTTC. Its protein product is CASTGVANSYNEQFF.